This TCR beta chain appears in the sequencing data of a study of CD8 T cells in ankylosing spondylitis. Findings of the study overall: Blood from ankylosing spondylitis patients appeared to carry a characteristic roughly 8-variant TCR beta motif.

Germline V gives CDR1 MNHNY, CDR2 SVGAGI (reference sequence). V lost 6 bases and J lost 9, with 15 bases in between. This CDR3 is built from 13 residues. Quantitative 5'-RACE with molecular barcodes generated TCR beta libraries. In TCRdb, the 5' RACE reads were re-called with MiXCR into one record per CDR3 protein. The sample lists approximately 500,000 distinct CDR3 sequences, approximately 12% occurring once. In the case of this clonotype: Its antigen is currently unknown.

V gene TRBV6-6 combines with J gene TRBJ2-1, with D possibly being TRBD1 or TRBD2 (6 bases each). The clonotype was recovered from a male donor with ankylosing spondylitis. Sequenced: blood, either unsorted or a sorted T cell fraction (not recorded which). The CDR3 sequence is CASSQGLGGEQFF. CDR3 nucleotides: TGTGCCAGCAGCCAGGGGCTCGGGGGTGAGCAGTTCTTC.